This TCR beta chain was recovered during a study of T cell changes during pregnancy in multiple sclerosis. Only in-frame clones appear in the TCRdb table, and some are missing; sequencing was by immunoSEQ multiplex PCR. Among some 130,000 clones, about 95% were seen once, and the ten largest hold more than 0.4%. This clone was counted a single time. This CDR3 is built from 17 residues. Trimming removed 7 bases at V and 3 bases at J, with 22 bases between. Germline V gene lookup returns CDR1 MDHEN and CDR2 SYDVKM. This specimen consisted of peripheral blood, obtained after pregnancy. The clonotype comes from a female donor with multiple sclerosis, enrolled in a pregnancy study. The chain is built from TRBV28 and TRBJ1-5; weak D call: TRBD1 (6 bases). DNA for the CDR3: TGTGCCAGCAAGCGGGGGTCGACAGGCAAACTCAATCAGCCCCAGCATTTT. It encodes CASKRGSTGKLNQPQHF.